The entry below describes one TCR beta chain. It lacks a known antigen. No much larger clonotype is one base removed from it; base qualities were not supplied. The CDR3 regions of human TCRbeta chains were analyzed by immunosequencing. Concerning the study's data processing: TCRs in the repertoires were compared against a reference library of SARS-CoV-2-specific TCRs that had been generated with the MIRA antigen-specificity platform. Breadth meant the fraction of unique TCRs that were SARS-CoV-2-associated, whereas depth meant the fraction of total T cells that were SARS-CoV-2-associated. Using the MIRA data, every spike-specific TCR was mapped to the spike region that the TCR reacted to and assigned to either a CD4 or a CD8 class. Log10-transformed breadth and depth values were compared by one-way ANOVA with Sidak's multiple comparisons tests. Entries here come from immuneACCESS through TCRdb and include only in-frame sequences with V and J called. Some clones fail to appear in such tables; in the studies checked, an unresolved V gene covers under half of the shortfall, and the cause of the remainder is unknown. V and J calls and clone size are given by that table; D and trimming were obtained from the DNA. The sample data list 150,000 to 180,000 clones, and roughly 90% of these were observed just once. Approximately 20% of the sample comes from the top ten.

The label giving this sample's time point can be read as: baseline before first vaccination. Vaccinee samples came from UK trials COV001 and COV002, including a single-blind randomized controlled phase 2/3 trial of AZD1222 (ChAdOx1 nCoV-19) in healthy adults. For TCRbeta chain sequencing, PBMC samples were collected from trial participants at day 0 and at day 28 after the second dose. Looking up the germline V gene yields CDR1 SGHTA and CDR2 FQGNSA. V loses 5 bases at its end and J loses 2 bases; junction bases beyond the gene matches: 7. Including the terminal cysteine and phenylalanine, the CDR3 comprises 17 residues. Solely the CDR3 DNA is kept, with 51 bases framed from the first base. This sample was included in a study of T cell responses to AZD1222 COVID-19 vaccine (dated by TCRdb to 2020 to 2022). With respect to the entire study: AZD1222 recipients whose second dose came at about 4 weeks and those whose second dose came at about 12 weeks were combined into one group, since spike-specific TCR depth and breadth did not differ between the two schedules. Trial participants were enrolled by age into subgroups of 18-55, 56-69 and 70-plus years, and around 150, 28 and 57 TCR-sequenced participants, respectively, were included in these subgroups. A total of roughly 240 trial participants underwent TCR sequencing, of whom some 210 received two doses of AZD1222 and approximately 25 received two doses of the MenACWY control vaccine.

The paper as a whole reports these results and caveats: Epitopes outside the regions mutated in the B.1.351 and B.1.1.7 variants were reportedly recognized by nearly half of the unique spike-specific TCRs. Spike-specific TCR breadth and depth rose significantly after two AZD1222 doses compared with day 0 and with MenACWY recipients. Conclusions about previously exposed vaccinees were limited because only six AZD1222 recipients were SARS-CoV-2 seropositive at baseline. CD4 TCRs associated with the vaccine covered the entire spike protein, and the dominant responses were in regions 160-218 and 743-854. No day 14 peak-response samples were available, so repertoires were characterized only after the peak T cell response. Most participants were white British and females outnumbered males, and the authors suggested that clonal diversity may have been underestimated. The 56-69-year group was small, and its depth increase did not reach significance, likely because of low power.

The sequence joins TRBV7-2 to TRBJ2-3, with TRBD2 matching 13 junction bases. Sequencing used peripheral blood, obtained on day 0 of AZD1222 vaccination. The sequence derives from an adult in good health. DNA sequence: TGTGCCAGCAGCCTGACTAGCGGGGGGTTCCTCACAGATACGCAGTATTTT. The encoded protein is CASSLTSGGFLTDTQYF.